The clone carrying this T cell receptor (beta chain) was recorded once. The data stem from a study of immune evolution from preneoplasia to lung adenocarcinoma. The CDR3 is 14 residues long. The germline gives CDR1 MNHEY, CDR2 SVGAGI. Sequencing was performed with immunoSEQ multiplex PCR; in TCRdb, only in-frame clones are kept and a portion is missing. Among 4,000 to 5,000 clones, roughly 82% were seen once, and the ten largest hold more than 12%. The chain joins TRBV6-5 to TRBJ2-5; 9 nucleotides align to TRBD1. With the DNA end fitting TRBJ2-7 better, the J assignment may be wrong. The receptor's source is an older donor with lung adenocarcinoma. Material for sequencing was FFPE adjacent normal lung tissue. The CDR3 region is CASSRDRATYEQYF. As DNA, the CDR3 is TGTGCCAGCAGTAGGGACAGGGCTACCTACGAGCAGTACTTC.